Detailed here is one T cell receptor beta chain. TCRdb independently ran MiXCR on the PCR reads; one entry per CDR3 protein. This table holds tens of thousands of distinct CDR3 sequences, more than 20% found once. Germline CDR1 and CDR2: LGHNA and YSLEER. J gave up 7 bases and V 3 bases, and 11 bases lay outside the gene matches. This CDR3 comprises 15 residues. The data originate from a study of molecular identifiers for immune sequencing clone quantification. The receptor was isolated from a human donor in good health. Some libraries in this study had Jurkat cell RNA spiked in. This rearrangement joins TRBV4-3 to TRBJ1-1; 7 positions match TRBD1. The specimen sequenced was naive CD8+ T cells from blood, with Jurkat cell RNA spiked in. Subset in this sample: FACS-sorted CD8+CD4-CCR7+CD45RA+ naive T cells. CDR3 loop: CASSHLNQGVNEAFF. DNA of the CDR3: TGCGCCAGCAGCCACTTAAACCAGGGGGTGAATGAAGCTTTCTTT.